What follows are 29 T cell receptor beta chains derived from one specimen sequenced in a study of human T cells and chemical hapten exposure. Time point indicated: patch test 1, 2 weeks after DPC sensitization. Treatment reported: therapeutic diphenylcyclopropenone sensitization with weekly scalp DPC. TCRdb reprocessed the RACE reads via MiXCR and lists one record per CDR3 protein. The table lists roughly 360,000 distinct CDR3 sequences, approximately 5.1% of them singletons, with around 2.3% in the top ten. This specimen consisted of whole blood, obtained in connection with sensitization to the hapten diphenylcyclopropenone (DPC). The receptor set was obtained from a woman between 45 and 60 years old with alopecia areata. Some clones in this sample may be carry-over from other donors' samples.

This sequence joins TRBV7-9 and TRBJ1-1; D remains ambiguous. The V end was cut by 5 bases, the J end by 0 bases, with 10 bases between. CDR1 and CDR2 from the germline V gene are SEHNR and FQNEAQ (reference sequence). This CDR3 spans 14 amino acids. CDR3 loop: CASSPRLMNTEAFF. In DNA form, the CDR3 reads TGTGCCAGCAGCCCACGACTGATGAACACTGAAGCTTTCTTT.

In its sample, this clonotype was seen many times. CDR3 bases: TGCAGTGCTAGAGTGGGGGGGTATAATTCACCCCTCCACTTT. Residues: CSARVGGYNSPLHF. V is TRBV20-1 and J is TRBJ1-6; possibly TRBD1 for D (5 bases). Per germline, CDR1 DFQATT and CDR2 SNEGSKA (reference sequence). V lost 1 base, J lost 4 bases, and 8 bases lay in between. The CDR3 covers 14 residues.

This clonotype was seen many times. The chain employs TRBV6-6 and TRBJ1-5; tentative D call: TRBD1 (5 bases). The CDR3 runs to 14 residues. CDR1 MNHNY and CDR2 SVGAGI come from the germline V gene (reference sequence). The V end lost 7 bases, the J end lost 7 bases, and 17 bases lay between the germline ends. The CDR3 DNA follows: TGTGCCAGCAAAGGCCCCAGGGCTGGGCAGCCCCAGCATTTT. Translated, it gives CASKGPRAGQPQHF.

Many counts were recorded for this clonotype. This rearrangement joins TRBV2 to TRBJ2-3; possible D gene TRBD2, 5 bases. V was cut by 7 bases and J by 6 bases, with 29 bases left in between. CDR3 length: 18 residues. CDR1 SNHLY and CDR2 FYNNEI come from the germline V gene. The CDR3 DNA reads TGTGCCAGCAATTGGGTGCGGGCCCTTCCACAGTCAAAGGATACGCAGTATTTT. Translated, it gives CASNWVRALPQSKDTQYF.

A few counts support this clonotype. The chain recombines TRBV29-1 with TRBJ2-5; 11 bases are a match to TRBD1. The germline V gene encodes CDR1 SQVTM and CDR2 ANQGSEA. J gave up 4 bases and V 7 bases, and 2 bases lay outside the gene matches. CDR3 size: 12 residues. The CDR3 nucleotides are TGCAGCGGGACAGGGGGCGCAGAGACCCAGTACTTC. Protein product: CSGTGGAETQYF.

The genes are TRBV5-6 and TRBJ2-7, with 9 bases matching TRBD1. The junction had 21 bases not matched to a gene; V was cut back by 3 bases and J by 5 bases. The germline gives CDR1 SGHDT, CDR2 YYEEEE. This CDR3 region has 19 residues. CDR3 region: CASSWGKGTGRSSAHEQYF. CDR3 coding DNA: TGTGCCAGCAGCTGGGGTAAAGGGACAGGGCGTTCCTCAGCCCACGAGCAGTACTTC.

The table lists this clonotype with many counts. The chain links TRBV20-1 to TRBJ2-1, with a weak D call TRBD2 (6 bases). There are 13 residues in the CDR3. Germline V gene lookup returns CDR1 DFQATT and CDR2 SNEGSKA (reference sequence). Trimming removed 5 bases at V and 5 bases at J, with 13 bases between. The CDR3: CSAGGLLHNEQFF. The CDR3 DNA reads as TGCAGTGCTGGGGGACTTCTTCACAATGAGCAGTTCTTC.

This rearrangement joins TRBV6-5 to TRBJ1-5; D is perhaps TRBD1 (5 bases). The CDR3 covers 14 residues. Germline V gene data show CDR1 as MNHEY and CDR2 as SVGAGI. V was clipped by 4 bases and J by 4 bases, with 11 bases between them. CDR3 protein: CASSSGSGNQPQHF. The CDR3 bases are TGTGCCAGCAGTTCAGGGTCTGGAAATCAGCCCCAGCATTTT.

Remarks on this clonotype: The missing conserved phenylalanine or tryptophan at the end of this CDR3 makes a read error likely. It is unclear where the CDR3 begins or ends on the DNA, so no DNA is shown, and the CDR3 is as TCRdb lists it. The chain is built from TRBV12-5 and TRBJ1-6; the table names TRBD1, a call not compared with the DNA. Per the germline V gene, CDR1 is LGHNT and CDR2 is FRNRAP. The CDR3 sequence runs 9 residues, both termini included. The CDR3: CASGLWTAC.

This clonotype was observed at least ten times. The V call is TRBV9, the J call TRBJ2-7; the D call may be TRBD1 or TRBD2 (5 bases each). The V end was cut by 0 bases, the J end by 4 bases, with 14 bases between. Germline assignment: CDR1 SGDLS and CDR2 YYNGEE. This CDR3 has 15 amino acids. As DNA, the CDR3 is TGTGCCAGCAGCGTAGGGGGGACGGCCAGATACGAGCAGTACTTC. Its protein product is CASSVGGTARYEQYF.

Many counts were recorded for this clonotype. This chain connects TRBV9 to TRBJ2-3; D unresolved. The CDR3 is made up of 15 amino acids. CDR1 is SGDLS and CDR2 is YYNGEE in the germline V gene. The V end lost 0 bases, the J end lost 0 bases, and 8 bases lay between the germline ends. In DNA form, the CDR3 reads TGTGCCAGCAGCGTAGCCAGGAGTAGCACAGATACGCAGTATTTT. Translated, it gives CASSVARSSTDTQYF.

This clonotype was seen only a few times. The junction and the germline gene differ at one end; a read error may be behind it. The chain links TRBV7-8 to TRBJ1-1, with no clear D. Germline V gives CDR1 SGHVS, CDR2 FQNEAQ. The CDR3 is 17 amino acids. The CDR3 bases are TGTGCCAGCAGTTTAGATGGGTCAAAGTGGGAGAACACTGAAGCTTTCTTT. Its translation is CASSLDGSKWENTEAFF.

The sample holds many counts of this clonotype. The rearrangement uses TRBV5-6 and TRBJ1-6, with D perhaps matching TRBD1 (6 bases). Germline-derived CDR1 and CDR2 are SGHDT and YYEEEE. V lost 4 bases and J 7 bases, leaving 12 bases between the germline ends. The CDR3 is 14 residues long. The CDR3 sequence: CASSLRGLNSPLHF. CDR3 bases: TGTGCCAGCAGCCTCCGGGGGCTCAATTCACCCCTCCACTTT.

This clonotype was seen many times. The J gene is TRBJ1-6, the V gene TRBV6-5, with 8 bases fitting TRBD1. This CDR3 is built from 16 residues. From germline, CDR1 is MNHEY and CDR2 SVGAGI. The V gene end was trimmed by 0 bases and the J gene end by 6 bases; junction bases not matched to a gene: 4. In DNA, the CDR3 is TGTGCCAGCAGTTACTCCACAGGGGGAAGTAATTCACCCCTCCACTTT. It codes for CASSYSTGGSNSPLHF.

The chain is built from TRBV29-1 and TRBJ1-1; 7 nucleotides line up with TRBD1. Germline V gives CDR1 SQVTM, CDR2 ANQGSEA. The trim removed 1 base at V and 1 base at J, leaving 3 bases unmatched. The CDR3 covers 14 residues. The CDR3 DNA is TGCAGCGTTGAAGTAAACAGGGGGAACACTGAAGCTTTCTTT. This gives the protein CSVEVNRGNTEAFF.

V and J are TRBV29-1 and TRBJ1-2; D is unresolved. The CDR3 covers 14 residues. Germline V gives CDR1 SQVTM, CDR2 ANQGSEA. V was pared by 5 bases and J by 4 bases, with 17 bases between. CDR3 amino acids: CSVRADPNSYGYTF. Here the CDR3 DNA reads TGCAGCGTTCGGGCAGATCCAAATAGCTATGGCTACACCTTC.

Only a few counts were recorded for this clonotype. V and J are TRBV5-1 and TRBJ2-5, with TRBD2 matching 8 bases. The ends lost 4 bases at V and 2 bases at J; junction bases unmatched: 10. CDR3 length: 16 residues. Germline CDR1 and CDR2: SGHRS and YFSETQ. The CDR3 DNA reads TGCGCCAGCAGCACGGGACTAGGACCGGAGCAAGAGACCCAGTACTTC. This codes for CASSTGLGPEQETQYF. Drawing the rest from reference TRBV5-1 and TRBJ2-5, the complete variable domain is KAGVTQTPRYLIKTRGQQVTLSCSPISGHRSVSWYQQTPGQGLQFLFEYFSETQRNKGNFPGRFSGRQFSNSRSEMNVSTLELGDSALYLCASSTGLGPEQETQYFGPGTRLLVL.

This clonotype was observed at least ten times. The rearrangement uses TRBV27 and TRBJ1-1; D not resolved. Germline-derived CDR1 and CDR2 are MNHEY and SMNVEV (reference sequence). This CDR3 spans 14 amino acids. Trimming shortened V by 0 bases and J by 7 bases, and 12 bases separated the two germline ends. Written as DNA, the CDR3 is TGTGCCAGCAGTTTATCGGCGGGGATGGGTGAAGCTTTCTTT. Amino acids: CASSLSAGMGEAFF.

The chain employs TRBV29-1 and TRBJ1-1; 9 nucleotides agree with TRBD1. Germline CDR1 reads SQVTM; CDR2 reads ANQGSEA. The CDR3 is 12 residues long. After removal of 7 bases from V and 5 bases from J, the junction contained 5 bases not matched to a gene. The CDR3 sequence: CSAVGTGTEAFF. CDR3 DNA sequence: TGCAGCGCGGTGGGGACAGGGACTGAAGCTTTCTTT.

This clonotype was detected a few times. The chain is built from TRBV7-9 and TRBJ2-3; D remains ambiguous. CDR3 length: 13 residues. Germline V gene lookup returns CDR1 SEHNR and CDR2 FQNEAQ (reference sequence). Trimming took 1 base from V and 6 from J, leaving 8 bases between them. CDR3 sequence: CASSLEFSDTQYF. DNA for the CDR3: TGTGCCAGCAGCTTAGAGTTCTCGGATACGCAGTATTTT.

In its sample, this clonotype was seen many times. The V gene is TRBV28, the J gene TRBJ2-7; possibly TRBD1 for D (6 bases). The V gene's germline CDR1 is MDHEN and CDR2 SYDVKM. The V end lost 6 bases, the J end lost 0 bases, and 12 bases lay between the germline ends. CDR3 length: 14 residues. The CDR3 nucleotides are TGTGCCAGCAGCCTCAGACAGGTCTCCTACGAGCAGTACTTC. Translation gives CASSLRQVSYEQYF.

This clonotype was seen only a few times. The chain joins TRBV20-1 to TRBJ2-1; D may be TRBD2 (7 bases). The CDR3 is 13 amino acids. CDR1 is DFQATT, CDR2 SNEGSKA, per germline (reference sequence). V was trimmed by 4 bases and J by 3 bases, leaving 10 bases between them. CDR3 nucleotide sequence: TGCAGTGCTAAGGGGGGGGACTACAATGAGCAGTTCTTC. Translated, it gives CSAKGGDYNEQFF.

The table lists this clonotype with many counts. V usage is TRBV5-1 and J usage is TRBJ1-1, with D unclear. The CDR3 loop spans 15 amino acids. The germline V and J ends were trimmed by 5 bases and 0 bases, with 14 bases remaining between them. Germline V gene data show CDR1 as SGHRS and CDR2 as YFSETQ. This chain's CDR3 is CASRGTVSLNTEAFF. The CDR3 nucleotides are TGCGCCAGCAGGGGCACAGTTTCGTTGAACACTGAAGCTTTCTTT.

In this sample, this clonotype turned up once. The junction differs from germline at one of its ends, possibly a read error. The V gene is TRBV20-1, the J gene TRBJ2-2; tentative D call: TRBD1 (5 bases). The CDR3 totals 13 residues. Germline V gene data show CDR1 as DFQATT and CDR2 as SNEGSKA (reference sequence). The CDR3: CSASGARTGELFF. CDR3 nucleotides: TGCAGTGCTAGTGGGGCGCGCACCGGAGAGCTGTTTTTT.

This clonotype was seen ten or more times. This chain links TRBV29-1 with TRBJ2-7; weak D call: TRBD1 (5 bases). CDR3 size: 14 residues. From germline, CDR1 is SQVTM and CDR2 ANQGSEA. The V and J ends lost 1 base and 7 bases respectively, with 17 bases between them. The CDR3 bases are TGCAGCGTTGAAGGGCCCTTGCCTAAGGGGGAGCAGTACTTC. As protein: CSVEGPLPKGEQYF.

The genes are TRBV6-1 and TRBJ1-3; D is unclear. Germline CDR1 and CDR2: MNHNS and SASEGT. The CDR3 extends over 16 amino acids. Between the trimmed V and J ends, which lost 1 base and 5 bases, there was a span of 15 bases. The CDR3 DNA reads TGTGCCAGCAGTGAAGTCCGGGCCCTGAGCCGAAACACCATATATTTT. This sequence encodes CASSEVRALSRNTIYF.

This clonotype appeared many times. The genes are TRBV6-5 and TRBJ1-3; D possibly corresponds to TRBD1 (5 bases). Deletions cut 6 bases from V and 4 bases from J, with 16 bases between. Germline V gene lookup returns CDR1 MNHEY and CDR2 SVGAGI. The length of the CDR3 is 15 residues. CDR3 DNA sequence: TGTGCCAGCAGCTTATCCTGGGGGATAGGAAACACCATATATTTT. This codes for CASSLSWGIGNTIYF.

This rearrangement joins TRBV6-2 or TRBV6-3 to TRBJ1-3; D gene uncertain. In germline, CDR1 is MNHEY, CDR2 SVGEGT. The length of the CDR3 is 16 residues. Trimming shortened V by 0 bases and J by 0 bases, and 9 bases separated the two germline ends. In DNA, the CDR3 is TGTGCCAGCAGTTACTCGCGCGTTCTCTCTGGAAACACCATATATTTT. It codes for CASSYSRVLSGNTIYF.

This clonotype appeared many times. The genes are TRBV12-3 or TRBV12-4 and TRBJ2-3; possible D gene TRBD1, 5 bases. V lost 6 bases to trimming and J lost 4 bases, with 8 bases between them. CDR3 length: 12 residues. CDR3 DNA: TGTGCCAGCAGGGACATGGCAGATACGCAGTATTTT. It translates to CASRDMADTQYF.